This T cell receptor beta chain was profiled in a study of T cells after posttransplantation cyclophosphamide. Study findings and constraints: TRB clonality was highly associated with recipient CMV seropositivity and reactivation. Donor CD8+ memory clones often dominated recipient blood repertoires at later times. Skin or GI-infiltrating T cells shared few TRB sequences with blood.

Germline V gene data show CDR1 as SGHTS and CDR2 as YDEGEE. Unmatched junction bases numbered 12, after V lost 4 bases and J lost 3 bases. This CDR3 has 17 residues. Libraries were prepared by immunoSEQ multiplex PCR; TCRdb keeps only in-frame clonotypes and omits some of them. The sample lists about 9,800 clones, roughly 90% occurring once. Methotrexate plus calcineurin inhibitor accompanied controls' myeloablative marrow transplants; sampling was 1 year later. Notes on this clone: The antigen is undetermined.

The sample here was PBMCs, taken 420 to 450 days after allogeneic stem cell transplant with calcineurin inhibitor and methotrexate. The rearrangement uses TRBV5-8 and TRBJ2-1; 8 bases fit TRBD2. The sequence was collected from a male patient in his fifties or sixties who received an allogeneic stem cell transplant from an unrelated donor, was CMV-positive, and had chronic GVHD only. Some T cells may have originated in the graft donor. In DNA, the CDR3 is TGTGCCAGCAGCCCCGGGGGGGGCGGGGGGAACTACAATGAGCAGTTCTTC. Translation gives CASSPGGGGGNYNEQFF.